A single sample gave rise to the 10 T cell receptor beta chains below, sequenced in a study of post-analysis software for immune sequencing data (dated by TCRdb to between 2015 and 2016). Overall study outcomes, separate from this receptor: Significantly higher frequencies in patients than in controls were found for roughly 5 TRBV segments, including TRBV5-6, TRBV5-1 and TRBV20-1.

These receptors are not linked to any known antigen. Library preparation used PCR. Instrument used: Illumina HiSeq 2500. To reduce PCR and sequencing biases, unique molecular identifiers were incorporated into the TCR beta cDNA libraries. Through fastp at Q25 and MiXCR, TCRdb rebuilt clones from the public reads, retaining in-frame beta chains. Rows merge per CDR3 protein into single entries with the most common DNA and genes. The sample data list 250,000 to 300,000 distinct CDR3 sequences, and around 34% of these were observed just once. The ten largest make up 4% to 5.5% of the sample. What was sequenced was blood. These TCRs come from a girl aged 10 to 17 with multiple sclerosis.

This clonotype was observed at least ten times. The J gene is TRBJ1-1, the V gene TRBV29-1; TRBD1 matches at 8 bases. The germline gives CDR1 SQVTM, CDR2 ANQGSEA. This CDR3 contains 13 residues. Losses at the gene ends were 6 bases for V and 1 base for J; bases not matched to a gene: 4. Here the CDR3 reads CSVGQGENTEAFF. The CDR3 DNA sequence: TGCAGCGTCGGACAGGGCGAGAACACTGAAGCTTTCTTT.

This clonotype was counted between two and nine times. This chain links TRBV20-1 with TRBJ1-1; D call uncertain. There are 11 residues in the CDR3. The germline V gene encodes CDR1 DFQATT and CDR2 SNEGSKA (reference sequence). CDR3 coding DNA: TGCAGCGCGTACAGGAACACTGAAGCTTTCTTT. Amino acid sequence: CSAYRNTEAFF.

Note on this clonotype: A much bigger clone sits one base away, suggesting this may be a read error. The chain combines TRBV24-1 with TRBJ2-5; the D gene is possibly TRBD1 (6 bases). V dropped 0 bases and J dropped 11 bases, with 24 bases sitting between them. CDR3 length: 17 amino acids. CDR1 and CDR2 from the germline V gene are KGHDR and SFDVKD. DNA of the CDR3: TGTGCCACCAGTGATTTGTTCCGCCAGGGGCCGCCCAATGAGCAGTACTTC. Encoded protein: CATSDLFRQGPPNEQYF.

This clonotype came up many times. The chain has TRBV7-9 and TRBJ2-5; TRBD1 might be the D (5 bases). V lost 5 bases to trimming and J lost 1 base, with 11 bases between them. Per germline, CDR1 SEHNR and CDR2 FQNEAQ (reference sequence). The CDR3 totals 14 residues. CDR3 region: CASSLQGTQETQYF. DNA of the CDR3: TGTGCCAGCAGCCTGCAGGGAACCCAAGAGACCCAGTACTTC.

This clonotype was recorded many times. The chain joins TRBV7-3 to TRBJ2-3; D unclear. The CDR3 is 13 residues long. V lost 5 bases and J 2 bases, leaving 8 bases between the germline ends. Germline CDR1 is SGHTA and CDR2 is FQGTGA. The DNA for the CDR3 is TGTGCCAGCAGCCCTACCCACACAGATACGCAGTATTTT. It specifies CASSPTHTDTQYF.

This clonotype was picked up many times. The chain combines TRBV5-1 with TRBJ2-7; the match to TRBD1 covers 7 bases. V lost 4 bases, J lost 0 bases, and 7 bases stayed unmatched. The CDR3 consists of 15 residues. Germline V CDR1 and CDR2: SGHRS, YFSETQ. CDR3 amino acids: CASSPGTAYSYEQYF. CDR3 sequence (DNA): TGCGCCAGCAGCCCCGGGACAGCCTACTCCTACGAGCAGTACTTC. Full variable domain (outside the CDR3, taken from reference TRBV5-1 and TRBJ2-7): KAGVTQTPRYLIKTRGQQVTLSCSPISGHRSVSWYQQTPGQGLQFLFEYFSETQRNKGNFPGRFSGRQFSNSRSEMNVSTLELGDSALYLCASSPGTAYSYEQYFGPGTRLTVT.

In this sample, this clonotype turned up many times. The chain employs TRBV5-1 and TRBJ2-5; the D is unclear. Germline V gene sequence: CDR1 SGHRS, CDR2 YFSETQ. Trimming stripped 0 bases from V and 3 bases from J, with 3 bases between. The CDR3 is 12 amino acids. In DNA, the CDR3 is TGCGCCAGCAGCTTGGACAAAGAGACCCAGTACTTC. Protein: CASSLDKETQYF.

This clonotype was seen many times. The chain carries TRBV12-3 or TRBV12-4 and TRBJ2-5; the match to TRBD2 covers 11 bases. V was clipped by 0 bases and J by 5 bases; unmatched bases: 5. The CDR3 consists of 16 residues. CDR3: CASSLARLAGGETQYF. The CDR3 DNA is TGTGCCAGCAGTTTAGCGCGCCTAGCGGGAGGTGAGACCCAGTACTTC.

V usage is TRBV5-5 and J usage is TRBJ2-5, with a weak D call TRBD2 (6 bases). Germline loops: CDR1 SGHKS, CDR2 YYEKEE (reference sequence). The CDR3 consists of 15 residues. Trimming stripped 5 bases from V and 6 bases from J, with 20 bases between. The CDR3 is CASRSWGELWKTQYF. CDR3 bases: TGTGCCAGCAGATCATGGGGGGAATTGTGGAAGACCCAGTACTTC.

This clonotype has just a few counts. Possible read error: a much larger clone is one base away. This chain links TRBV11-1 with TRBJ2-1; 11 bases fit TRBD2. The J call could be wrong; TRBJ2-7 is a better fit for the DNA end. From germline, CDR1 is SGHAT and CDR2 FQDESV (reference sequence). The CDR3 length is 16 residues. CDR3 protein: CASSAGLAGGYNEQYF. DNA of the CDR3: TGTGCCAGCAGCGCGGGGCTAGCGGGGGGCTACAATGAGCAGTACTTC.